These 4 T cell receptor beta chains were all obtained from the same sample, sequenced in a study of cytomegalovirus exposure and HLA in healthy donors. PCR was performed using 60 Vbeta and 13 Jbeta primers. Only in-frame clones appear in the TCRdb table, and some are missing; sequencing was by immunoSEQ multiplex PCR. The sample holds roughly 100,000 clones, 79% seen once. The sequencing sample was made of PBMCs. These receptors all stem from a man aged 45 to 65 in good health and CMV-seropositive.

This sequence joins TRBV19 and TRBJ2-5; D might be TRBD2 (6 bases). V shed 5 bases and J shed 2 bases, with 15 bases lying between them. Germline loops: CDR1 LNHDA, CDR2 SQIVND (reference sequence). The CDR3 has 15 amino acids. The CDR3 region is CASSSSAGRQETQYF. CDR3 DNA sequence: TGTGCCAGTAGTTCATCGGCGGGGCGGCAAGAGACCCAGTACTTC.

The chain joins TRBV7-9 to TRBJ1-2, with D unresolved. This CDR3 has 13 amino acids. Trimming removed 2 bases from V and 5 bases from J, with 9 bases in between. Germline CDR1 reads SEHNR; CDR2 reads FQNEAQ (reference sequence). CDR3 sequence: CASSLSTEYGYTF. Here the CDR3 DNA reads TGTGCCAGCAGCTTATCGACGGAGTATGGCTACACCTTC. The entire variable domain, with the rest obtained from reference TRBV7-9 and TRBJ1-2, is as follows: DTGVSQNPRHKITKRGQNVTFRCDPISEHNRLYWYRQTLGQGPEFLTYFQNEAQLEKSRLLSDRFSAERPKGSFSTLEIQRTEQGDSAMYLCASSLSTEYGYTFGSGTRLTVV.

V and J are TRBV30 and TRBJ2-7; D call uncertain. With 0 bases removed from V and 3 bases from J, the gap between germline ends came to 6 bases. The length of the CDR3 is 12 residues. CDR1 and CDR2 from the germline V gene are GTSNPN and SVGIG (reference sequence). In nucleotides, the CDR3 is TGTGCCTGGAGTGTAACTTTCTACGAGCAGTACTTC. Its translation is CAWSVTFYEQYF.

This clone appeared a few times. The genes are TRBV30 and TRBJ1-2; maybe TRBD1 (5 bases). This CDR3 comprises 13 residues. V was trimmed by 1 base and J by 8 bases, leaving 14 bases between them. Germline CDR1 and CDR2: GTSNPN and SVGIG (reference sequence). CDR3 nucleotides: TGTGCCTGGAGTGCCTCCCGGGGGGAAGGCTACACCTTC. This encodes CAWSASRGEGYTF.